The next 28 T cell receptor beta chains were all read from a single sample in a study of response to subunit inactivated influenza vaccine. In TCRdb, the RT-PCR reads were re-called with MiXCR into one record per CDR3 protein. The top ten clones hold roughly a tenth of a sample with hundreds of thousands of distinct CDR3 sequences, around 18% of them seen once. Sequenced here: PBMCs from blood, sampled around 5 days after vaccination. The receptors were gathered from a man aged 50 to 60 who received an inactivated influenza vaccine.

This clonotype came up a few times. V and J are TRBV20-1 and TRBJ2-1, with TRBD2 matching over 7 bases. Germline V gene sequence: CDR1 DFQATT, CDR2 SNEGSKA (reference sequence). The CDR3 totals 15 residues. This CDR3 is CSLITSSGRYNEQFF. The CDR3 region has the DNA TGCAGCCTAATAACCTCTAGCGGAAGATACAATGAGCAGTTCTTC.

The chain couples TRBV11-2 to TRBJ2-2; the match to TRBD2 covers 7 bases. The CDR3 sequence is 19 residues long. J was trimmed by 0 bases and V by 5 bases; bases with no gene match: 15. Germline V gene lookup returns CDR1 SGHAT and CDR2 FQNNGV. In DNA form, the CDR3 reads TGTGCCAGCAGCCCCCGGTGGGGCGGGAGAGACGCGAACACCGGGGAGCTGTTTTTT. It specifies CASSPRWGGRDANTGELFF.

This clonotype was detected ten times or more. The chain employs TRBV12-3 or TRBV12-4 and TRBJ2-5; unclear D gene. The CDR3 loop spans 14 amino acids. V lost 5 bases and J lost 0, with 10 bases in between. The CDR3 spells CASSLTPDQETQYF. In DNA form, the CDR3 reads TGTGCCAGCAGTCTTACCCCGGACCAAGAGACCCAGTACTTC.

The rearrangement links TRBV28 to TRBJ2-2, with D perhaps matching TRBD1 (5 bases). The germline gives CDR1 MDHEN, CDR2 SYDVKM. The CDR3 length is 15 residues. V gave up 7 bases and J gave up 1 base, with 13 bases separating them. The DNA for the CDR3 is TGTGCCAGCAAACTACCCGGACAGAACACCGGGGAGCTGTTTTTT. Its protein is CASKLPGQNTGELFF.

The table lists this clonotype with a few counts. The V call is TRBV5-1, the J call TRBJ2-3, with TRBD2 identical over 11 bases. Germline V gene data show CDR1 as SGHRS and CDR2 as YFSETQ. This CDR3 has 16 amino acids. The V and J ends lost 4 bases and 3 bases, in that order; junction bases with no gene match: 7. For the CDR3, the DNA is TGCGCCAGCAGCCCCAAGGGGACTAGCGGTACAGATACGCAGTATTTT. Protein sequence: CASSPKGTSGTDTQYF.

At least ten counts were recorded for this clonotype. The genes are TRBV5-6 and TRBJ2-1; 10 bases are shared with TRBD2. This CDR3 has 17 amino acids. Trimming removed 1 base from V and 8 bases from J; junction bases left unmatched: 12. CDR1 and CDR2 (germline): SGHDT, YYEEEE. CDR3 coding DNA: TGTGCCAGCAGCTTGACCGAGCGGACTAGCGGTAGGGATGAGCAGTTCTTC. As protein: CASSLTERTSGRDEQFF.

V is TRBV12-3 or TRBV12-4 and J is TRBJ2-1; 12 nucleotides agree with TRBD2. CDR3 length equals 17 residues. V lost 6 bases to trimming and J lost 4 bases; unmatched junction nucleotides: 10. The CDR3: CASSRTSGGLLYNEQFF. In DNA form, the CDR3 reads TGTGCCAGCAGCCGCACTAGCGGGGGGCTCCTATACAATGAGCAGTTCTTC.

The CDR3, as DNA: TGTGCCAGCGTCAGGGGCACTGAAGCTTTCTTT. Translation: CASVRGTEAFF. The genes are TRBV25-1 and TRBJ1-1, with a tentative D call TRBD1 (6 bases). Trimming cost V 8 bases and J 4 bases, with 8 bases left between them. Germline CDR1 reads MGHDK; CDR2 reads SYGVNS. The CDR3 has 11 amino acids.

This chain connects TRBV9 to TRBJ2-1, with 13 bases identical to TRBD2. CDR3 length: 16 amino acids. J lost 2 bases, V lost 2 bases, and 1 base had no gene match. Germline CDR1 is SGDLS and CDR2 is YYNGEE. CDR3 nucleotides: TGTGCCAGCAGCGTCACTAGCGGGGGGGCCTACAATGAGCAGTTCTTC. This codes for CASSVTSGGAYNEQFF.

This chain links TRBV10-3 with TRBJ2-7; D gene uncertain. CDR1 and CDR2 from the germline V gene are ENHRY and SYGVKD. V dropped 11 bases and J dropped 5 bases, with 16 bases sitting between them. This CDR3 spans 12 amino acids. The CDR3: CAARGVKDEQYF. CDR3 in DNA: TGTGCCGCTCGTGGGGTCAAGGACGAGCAGTACTTC.

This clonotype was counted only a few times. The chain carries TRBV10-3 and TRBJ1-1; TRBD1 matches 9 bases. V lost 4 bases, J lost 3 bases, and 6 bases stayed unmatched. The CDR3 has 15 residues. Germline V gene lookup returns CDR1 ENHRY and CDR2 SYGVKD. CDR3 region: CAISATGTGYTEAFF. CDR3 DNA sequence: TGTGCCATCAGTGCTACCGGGACAGGGTACACTGAAGCTTTCTTT.

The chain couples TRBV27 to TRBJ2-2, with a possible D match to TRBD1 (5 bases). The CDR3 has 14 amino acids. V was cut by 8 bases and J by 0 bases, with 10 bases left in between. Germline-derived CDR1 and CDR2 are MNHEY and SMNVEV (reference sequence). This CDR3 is CASRRGTNTGELFF. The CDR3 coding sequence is TGTGCCAGCCGTAGGGGAACGAACACCGGGGAGCTGTTTTTT.

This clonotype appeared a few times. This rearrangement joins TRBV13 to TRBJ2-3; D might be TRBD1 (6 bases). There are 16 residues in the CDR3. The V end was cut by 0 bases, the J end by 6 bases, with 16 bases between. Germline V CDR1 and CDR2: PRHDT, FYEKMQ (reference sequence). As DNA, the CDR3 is TGTGCCAGCAGCTTAGGGCGCAGGGGAACCAGGGATACGCAGTATTTT. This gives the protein CASSLGRRGTRDTQYF.

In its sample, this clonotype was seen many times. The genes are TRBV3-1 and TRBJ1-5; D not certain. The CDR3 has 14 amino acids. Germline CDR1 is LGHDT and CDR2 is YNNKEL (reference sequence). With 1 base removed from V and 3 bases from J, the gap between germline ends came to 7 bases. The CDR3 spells CASSQGVSNQPQHF. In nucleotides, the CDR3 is TGTGCCAGCAGCCAAGGAGTTTCCAATCAGCCCCAGCATTTT. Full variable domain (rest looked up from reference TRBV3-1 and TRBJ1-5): DTAVSQTPKYLVTQMGNDKSIKCEQNLGHDTMYWYKQDSKKFLKIMFSYNNKELIINETVPNRFSPKSPDKAHLNLHINSLELGDSAVYFCASSQGVSNQPQHFGDGTRLSIL.

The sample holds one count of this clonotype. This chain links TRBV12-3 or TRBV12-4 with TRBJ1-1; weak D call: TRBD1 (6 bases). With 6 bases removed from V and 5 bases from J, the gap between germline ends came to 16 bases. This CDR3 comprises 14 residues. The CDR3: CASSQEGGGTEAFF. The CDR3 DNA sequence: TGTGCCAGCAGCCAAGAGGGAGGGGGGACTGAAGCTTTCTTT.

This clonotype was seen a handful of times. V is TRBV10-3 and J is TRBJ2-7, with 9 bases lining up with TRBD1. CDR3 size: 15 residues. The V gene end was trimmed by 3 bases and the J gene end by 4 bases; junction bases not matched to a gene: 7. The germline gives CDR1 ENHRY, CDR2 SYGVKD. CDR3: CAISDPGTGKYEQYF. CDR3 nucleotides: TGTGCCATCAGTGATCCCGGGACAGGGAAATACGAGCAGTACTTC.

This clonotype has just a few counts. As DNA, the CDR3 is TGTGCCAGCAGCAGAACTGAAACTAATGAAAAACTGTTTTTT. Encoded protein: CASSRTETNEKLFF. V is TRBV12-3 or TRBV12-4 and J is TRBJ1-4; D is unclear. The V gene lost 6 bases and the J gene lost 1 base, with 9 bases spanning the gap. This CDR3 is 14 amino acids long.

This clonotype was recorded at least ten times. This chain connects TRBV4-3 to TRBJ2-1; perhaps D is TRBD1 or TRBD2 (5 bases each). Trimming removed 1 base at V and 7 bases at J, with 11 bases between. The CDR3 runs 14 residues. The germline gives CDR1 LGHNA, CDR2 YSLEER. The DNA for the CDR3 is TGCGCCAGCAGCCAAGGCCTGGGGGTGAATGAGCAGTTCTTC. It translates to CASSQGLGVNEQFF.

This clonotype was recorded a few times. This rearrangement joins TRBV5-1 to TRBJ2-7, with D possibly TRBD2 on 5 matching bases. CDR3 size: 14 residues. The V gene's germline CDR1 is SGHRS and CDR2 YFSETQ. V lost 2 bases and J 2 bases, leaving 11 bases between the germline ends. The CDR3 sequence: CASSFGERAYEQYF. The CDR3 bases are TGCGCCAGCAGCTTCGGGGAACGAGCCTACGAGCAGTACTTC.

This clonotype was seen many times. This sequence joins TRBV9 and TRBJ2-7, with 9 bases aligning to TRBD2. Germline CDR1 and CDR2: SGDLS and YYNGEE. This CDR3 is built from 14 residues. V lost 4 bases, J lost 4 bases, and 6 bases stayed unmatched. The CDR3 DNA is TGTGCCAGCAGCACGGGACTAGCAGGGTACGAGCAGTACTTC. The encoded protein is CASSTGLAGYEQYF. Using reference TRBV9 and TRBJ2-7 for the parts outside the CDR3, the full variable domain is DSGVTQTPKHLITATGQRVTLRCSPRSGDLSVYWYQQSLDQGLQFLIQYYNGEERAKGNILERFSAQQFPDLHSELNLSSLELGDSALYFCASSTGLAGYEQYFGPGTRLTVT.

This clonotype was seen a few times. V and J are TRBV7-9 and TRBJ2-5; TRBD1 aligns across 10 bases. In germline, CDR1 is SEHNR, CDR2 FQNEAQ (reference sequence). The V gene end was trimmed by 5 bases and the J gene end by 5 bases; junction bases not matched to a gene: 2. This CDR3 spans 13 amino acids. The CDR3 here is CASSDRGLETQYF. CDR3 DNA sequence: TGTGCCAGCAGCGACAGGGGGCTGGAGACCCAGTACTTC.

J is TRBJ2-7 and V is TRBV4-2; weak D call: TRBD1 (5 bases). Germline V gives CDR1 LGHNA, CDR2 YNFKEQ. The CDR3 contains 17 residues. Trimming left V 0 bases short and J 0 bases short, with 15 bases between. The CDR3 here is CASSQDEGDSNSYEQYF. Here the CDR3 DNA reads TGTGCCAGCAGCCAAGATGAAGGCGACAGCAACTCCTACGAGCAGTACTTC.

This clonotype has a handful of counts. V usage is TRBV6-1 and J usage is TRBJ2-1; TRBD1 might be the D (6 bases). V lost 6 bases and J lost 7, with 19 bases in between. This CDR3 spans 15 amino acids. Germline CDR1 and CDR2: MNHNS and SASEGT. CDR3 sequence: CASRGAASSVNEQFF. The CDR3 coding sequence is TGTGCCAGCAGGGGGGCGGCTAGCAGTGTGAATGAGCAGTTCTTC.

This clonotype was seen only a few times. The CDR3 bases are TGTGCCAGCAGTTTTCGACAGGGAAGTAATGAAAAACTGTTTTTT. It specifies CASSFRQGSNEKLFF. The gene calls are TRBV6-5 and TRBJ1-4; 7 nucleotides line up with TRBD1. The CDR3 spans 15 residues. The ends lost 4 bases at V and 4 bases at J; junction bases unmatched: 6. Germline assignment: CDR1 MNHEY and CDR2 SVGAGI.

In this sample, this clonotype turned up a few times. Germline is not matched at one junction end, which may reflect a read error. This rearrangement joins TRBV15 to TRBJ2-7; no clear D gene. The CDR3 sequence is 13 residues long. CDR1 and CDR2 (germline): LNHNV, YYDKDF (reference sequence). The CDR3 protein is CATSRDPSFEQYF. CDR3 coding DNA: TGTGCCACCAGCAGAGATCCTTCCTTCGAGCAGTACTTC.

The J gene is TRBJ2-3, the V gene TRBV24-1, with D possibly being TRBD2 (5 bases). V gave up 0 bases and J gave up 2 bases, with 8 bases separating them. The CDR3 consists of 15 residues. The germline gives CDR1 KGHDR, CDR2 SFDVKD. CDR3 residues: CATSDLRGATDTQYF. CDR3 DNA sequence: TGTGCCACCAGTGATTTGCGGGGTGCCACAGATACGCAGTATTTT.

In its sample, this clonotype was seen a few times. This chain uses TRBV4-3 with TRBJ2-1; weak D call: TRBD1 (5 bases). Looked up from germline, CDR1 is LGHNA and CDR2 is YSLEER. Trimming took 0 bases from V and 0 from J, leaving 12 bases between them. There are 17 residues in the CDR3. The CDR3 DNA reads TGCGCCAGCAGCCAAGAATATTACAGGAGCTCCTACAATGAGCAGTTCTTC. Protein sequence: CASSQEYYRSSYNEQFF.

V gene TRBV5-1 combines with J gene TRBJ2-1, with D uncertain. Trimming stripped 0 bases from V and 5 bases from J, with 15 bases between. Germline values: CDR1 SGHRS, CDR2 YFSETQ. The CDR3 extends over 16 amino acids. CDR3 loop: CASSLVVGEMDNEQFF. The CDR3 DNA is TGCGCCAGCAGCTTGGTGGTGGGTGAAATGGACAATGAGCAGTTCTTC.